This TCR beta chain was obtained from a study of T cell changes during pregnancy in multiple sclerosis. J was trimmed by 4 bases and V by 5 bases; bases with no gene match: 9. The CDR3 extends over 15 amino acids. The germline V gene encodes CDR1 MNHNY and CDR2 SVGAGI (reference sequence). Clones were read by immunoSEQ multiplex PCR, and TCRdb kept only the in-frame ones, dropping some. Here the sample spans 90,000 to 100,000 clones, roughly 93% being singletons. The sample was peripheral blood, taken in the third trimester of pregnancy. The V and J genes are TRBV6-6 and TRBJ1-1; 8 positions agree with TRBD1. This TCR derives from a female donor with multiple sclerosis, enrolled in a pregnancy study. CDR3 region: CASSIRQGTTTEAFF. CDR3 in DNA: TGTGCCAGCAGTATAAGACAGGGGACTACCACTGAAGCTTTCTTT.